This TCR beta chain was recovered during a study of shared clonotypes between healthy human individuals. Study findings and constraints: Sequencing depth was a factor that was expected to affect clonotype sharing among donors. Generation probabilities of non-shared clonotypes were lower (relative to those shared by all four donors).

Concerning this clone: As yet, its antigen is unknown.

In the source study's methods: With immunoSEQ giving junction-only sequences and no quality scores, filtering differed. Measured with immunoSEQ multiplex PCR; TCRdb has only the in-frame clones, and not every one. V and J calls and clone size come straight from that table; D and trimming were deduced from the DNA. The sample holds approximately 590,000 clones, roughly 95% seen once. Terminally differentiated effector memory CD45RA+ cells were left out of the naive CD8 fraction, which was CD45RO-negative and positively selected for CCR7. Each donor was a Caucasian adult residing in Nashville, Tennessee. The receptor comes from a young woman in good health. Sequencing used naive CD8+ T cells sorted from blood.

CDR3 sequence: CASSLPNRVLGTEAFF. CDR3 coding DNA: TGCGCCAGCAGCTTACCGAACAGGGTTCTAGGGACTGAAGCTTTCTTT. This rearrangement joins TRBV5-1 to TRBJ1-1; possibly TRBD1 for D (6 bases). Germline CDR1 and CDR2: SGHRS and YFSETQ. V lost 2 bases, J lost 5 bases, and 19 bases lay in between. There are 16 residues in the CDR3.